These T cell receptor beta chains were read from a single sample in a study of T-cell memory formation after mild COVID-19. TCRdb fed the 5' RACE reads into MiXCR, producing one record per CDR3 protein. The table has 450,000 to 700,000 distinct CDR3 sequences, roughly 17% seen once; the top ten hold around 12%. The sequencing input was PBMCs or a T cell subset sorted from them (not recorded which). The receptors were sampled from an adult woman who had mild COVID-19 (a few samples of this study predate the infection). Cell type and time point are not known. CDR3s include the opening cysteine and the closing phenylalanine or tryptophan. The D gene is left open where the match is weak. Size is stated for part of the rows, as once, few or many counts, or as a class when the clone is expanded.

j_gene | d_gene | v_gene | abundance | CDR3nt | CDR3aa
TRBJ1-2 | NA | TRBV20-1 | NA | TGCAGTGCAAGGGGAGCCTCGAGCAACTATGGCTACACCTTC | CSARGASSNYGYTF
TRBJ1-1 | NA | TRBV7-9 | NA | TGTGCCAGCAGCTCGGACGTTACCCTGCTGATGGCTTTCTTT | CASSSDVTLLMAFF
TRBJ2-3 | NA | TRBV2 | NA | TGTGCCAGCAGTTACGACACTAGCACAGATACGCAGTATTTT | CASSYDTSTDTQYF
TRBJ2-5 | TRBD2 | TRBV14 | few | TGTGCCAGCAGCCAGGTTGCCCTTTGGGGGAGGGCCCCAGAGACCCAGTACTTC | CASSQVALWGRAPETQYF
TRBJ2-5 | TRBD1 | TRBV24-1 | many | TGTGCCACCAGTGATTGGACAGGGGGAAAAGAGACCCAGTACTTC | CATSDWTGGKETQYF
TRBJ2-1 | NA | TRBV7-3 | NA | TGTGCCAGCAGCATCTCACAGGGTTCCTACAATGAGCAGTTCTTC | CASSISQGSYNEQFF
TRBJ2-7 | NA | TRBV7-3 | many | TGTGCCAGCAGCCCTGATGGTGTGGGCGAGCAGTACTTC | CASSPDGVGEQYF
TRBJ2-7 | TRBD2 | TRBV20-1 | few | TGCAGTGTCGGGACTAGCGGGGGGCCTTACGAGCAGTACTTC | CSVGTSGGPYEQYF
TRBJ1-1 | NA | TRBV20-1 | few | TGCAGTGCTAGGCACATAGGACTCACTGAAGCTTTCTTT | CSARHIGLTEAFF
TRBJ2-1 | NA | TRBV7-6 | many | TGTGCCAGCAGCCCCGACGGCCTGGGACCAAATGAGCAGTTCTTC | CASSPDGLGPNEQFF